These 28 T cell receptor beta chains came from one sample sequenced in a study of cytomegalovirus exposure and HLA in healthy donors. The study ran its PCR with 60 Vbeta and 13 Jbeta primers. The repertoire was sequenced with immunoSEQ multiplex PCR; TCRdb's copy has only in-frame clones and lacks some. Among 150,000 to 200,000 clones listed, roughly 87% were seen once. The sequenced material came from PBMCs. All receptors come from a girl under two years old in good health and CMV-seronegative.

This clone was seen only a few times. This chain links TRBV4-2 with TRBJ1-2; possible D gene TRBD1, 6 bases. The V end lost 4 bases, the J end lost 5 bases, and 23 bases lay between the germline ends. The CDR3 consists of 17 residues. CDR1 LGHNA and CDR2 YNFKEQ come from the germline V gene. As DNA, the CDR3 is TGTGCCAGCAGCCCAACCGGGACACTTTCCCTACCATATGGCTACACCTTC. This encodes CASSPTGTLSLPYGYTF.

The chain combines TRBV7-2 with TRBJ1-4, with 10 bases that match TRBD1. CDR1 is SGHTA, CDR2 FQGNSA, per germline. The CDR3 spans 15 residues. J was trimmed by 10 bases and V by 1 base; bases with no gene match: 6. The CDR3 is CASSLERTGGAKLFF. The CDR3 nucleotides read TGTGCCAGCAGCTTAGAGCGGACAGGGGGGGCAAAACTGTTTTTT.

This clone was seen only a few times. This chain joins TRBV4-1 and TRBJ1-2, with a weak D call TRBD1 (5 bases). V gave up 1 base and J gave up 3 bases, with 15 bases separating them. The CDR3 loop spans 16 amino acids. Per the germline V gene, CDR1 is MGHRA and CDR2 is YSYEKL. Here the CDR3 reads CASSQGGDGRHYGYTF. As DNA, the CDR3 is TGCGCCAGCAGCCAAGGGGGGGACGGGAGGCACTATGGCTACACCTTC.

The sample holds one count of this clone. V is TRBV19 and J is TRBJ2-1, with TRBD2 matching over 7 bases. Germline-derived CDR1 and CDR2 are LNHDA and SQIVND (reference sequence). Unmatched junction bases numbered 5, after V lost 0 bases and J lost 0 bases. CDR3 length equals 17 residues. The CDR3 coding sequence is TGTGCCAGTAGTATAGATGGAGCGGGGAGCTCCTACAATGAGCAGTTCTTC. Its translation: CASSIDGAGSSYNEQFF.

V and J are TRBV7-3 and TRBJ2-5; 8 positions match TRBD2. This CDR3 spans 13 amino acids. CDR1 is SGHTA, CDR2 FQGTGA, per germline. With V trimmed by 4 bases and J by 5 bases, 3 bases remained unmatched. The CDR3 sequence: CASSYGGEETQYF. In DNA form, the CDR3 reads TGTGCCAGCAGCTACGGGGGGGAGGAGACCCAGTACTTC.

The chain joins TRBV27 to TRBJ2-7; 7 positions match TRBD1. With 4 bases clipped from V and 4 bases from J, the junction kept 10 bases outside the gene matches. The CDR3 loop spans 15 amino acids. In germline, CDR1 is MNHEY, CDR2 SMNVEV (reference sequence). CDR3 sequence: CASSSITGELYEQYF. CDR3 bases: TGTGCCAGCAGTTCGATAACAGGGGAATTGTACGAGCAGTACTTC.

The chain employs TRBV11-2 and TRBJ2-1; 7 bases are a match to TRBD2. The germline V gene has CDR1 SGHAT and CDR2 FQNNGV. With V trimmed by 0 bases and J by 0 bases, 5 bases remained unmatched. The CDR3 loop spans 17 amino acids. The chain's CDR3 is CASSLEHSGSSYNEQFF. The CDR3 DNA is TGTGCCAGCAGCTTAGAACATAGCGGGTCCTCCTACAATGAGCAGTTCTTC.

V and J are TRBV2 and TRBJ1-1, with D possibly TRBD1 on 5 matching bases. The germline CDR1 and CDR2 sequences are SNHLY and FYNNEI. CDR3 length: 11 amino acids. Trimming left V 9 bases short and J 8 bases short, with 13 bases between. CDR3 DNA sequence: TGTGCCAGGGGGGGGGAACCCGAAGCTTTCTTT. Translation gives CARGGEPEAFF.

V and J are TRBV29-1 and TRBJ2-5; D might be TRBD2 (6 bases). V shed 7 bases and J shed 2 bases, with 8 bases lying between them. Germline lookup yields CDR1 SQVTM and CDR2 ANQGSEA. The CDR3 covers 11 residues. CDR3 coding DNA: TGCAGCGGACTAGGACAAGAGACCCAGTACTTC. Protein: CSGLGQETQYF.

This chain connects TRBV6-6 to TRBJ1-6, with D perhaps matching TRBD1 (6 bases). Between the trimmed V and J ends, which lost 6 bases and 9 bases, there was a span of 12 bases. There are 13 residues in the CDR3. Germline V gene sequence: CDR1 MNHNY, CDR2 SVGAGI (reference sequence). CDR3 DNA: TGTGCCAGCAGCCCAGGGGTGCGTTCACCCCTCCACTTT. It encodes CASSPGVRSPLHF.

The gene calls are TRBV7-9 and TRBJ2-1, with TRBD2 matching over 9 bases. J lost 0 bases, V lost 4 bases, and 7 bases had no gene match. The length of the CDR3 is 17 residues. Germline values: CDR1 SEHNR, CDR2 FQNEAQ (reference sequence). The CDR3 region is CASSYSGGLSSYNEQFF. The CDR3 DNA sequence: TGTGCCAGCAGCTACAGCGGGGGGCTAAGCTCCTACAATGAGCAGTTCTTC.

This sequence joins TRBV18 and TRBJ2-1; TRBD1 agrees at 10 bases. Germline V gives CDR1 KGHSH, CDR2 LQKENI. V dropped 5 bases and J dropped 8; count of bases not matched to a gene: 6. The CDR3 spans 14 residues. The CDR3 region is CASSAGTGDYEQFF. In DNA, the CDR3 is TGTGCCAGCTCAGCCGGGACAGGGGACTATGAGCAGTTCTTC.

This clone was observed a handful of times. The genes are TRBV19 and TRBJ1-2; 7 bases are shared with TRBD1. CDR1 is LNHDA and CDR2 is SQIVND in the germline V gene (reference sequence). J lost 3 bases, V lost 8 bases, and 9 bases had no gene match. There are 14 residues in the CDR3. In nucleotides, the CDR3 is TGTGCCAGTCTCAAGGGGGCGGGCTACTATGGCTACACCTTC. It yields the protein CASLKGAGYYGYTF.

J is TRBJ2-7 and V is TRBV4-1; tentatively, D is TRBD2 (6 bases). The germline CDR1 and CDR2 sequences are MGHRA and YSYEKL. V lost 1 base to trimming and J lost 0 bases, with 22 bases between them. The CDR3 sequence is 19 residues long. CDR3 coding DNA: TGCGCCAGCAGCCAAGTTCAGTCAGGGCGGGGTTTACTCTCCTACGAGCAGTACTTC. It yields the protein CASSQVQSGRGLLSYEQYF.

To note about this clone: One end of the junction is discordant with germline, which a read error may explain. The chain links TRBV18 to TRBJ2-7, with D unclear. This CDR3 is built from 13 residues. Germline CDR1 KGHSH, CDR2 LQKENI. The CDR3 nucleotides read TGTGCCAGCTCACCATTATCGCAGACCCAGGTTTTCTTC. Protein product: CASSPLSQTQVFF. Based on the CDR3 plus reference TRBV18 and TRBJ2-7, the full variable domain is NAGVMQNPRHLVRRRGQEARLRCSPMKGHSHVYWYRQLPEEGLKFMVYLQKENIIDESGMPKERFSAEFPKEGPSILRIQQVVRGDSAAYFCASSPLSQTQVFFGPGTRLTVT.

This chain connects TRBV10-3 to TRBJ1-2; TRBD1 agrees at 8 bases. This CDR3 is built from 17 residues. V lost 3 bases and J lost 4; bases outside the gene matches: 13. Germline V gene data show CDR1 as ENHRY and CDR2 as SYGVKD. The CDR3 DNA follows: TGTGCCATCAGTGATTACGTTCAGGGGGCGCAAGGCTATGGCTACACCTTC. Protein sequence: CAISDYVQGAQGYGYTF.

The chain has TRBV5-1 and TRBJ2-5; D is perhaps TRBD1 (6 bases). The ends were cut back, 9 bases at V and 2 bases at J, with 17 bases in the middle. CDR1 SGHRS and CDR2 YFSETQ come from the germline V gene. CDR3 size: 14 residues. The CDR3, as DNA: TGCGCCACATCAGATGGGGGCCTTCAAGAGACCCAGTACTTC. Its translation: CATSDGGLQETQYF.

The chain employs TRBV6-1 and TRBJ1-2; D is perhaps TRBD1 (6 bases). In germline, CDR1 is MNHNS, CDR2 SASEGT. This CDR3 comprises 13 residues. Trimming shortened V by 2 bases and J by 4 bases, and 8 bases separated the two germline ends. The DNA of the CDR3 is TGTGCCAGCAGTGAACAGGGGAGCTATGGCTACACCTTC. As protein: CASSEQGSYGYTF.

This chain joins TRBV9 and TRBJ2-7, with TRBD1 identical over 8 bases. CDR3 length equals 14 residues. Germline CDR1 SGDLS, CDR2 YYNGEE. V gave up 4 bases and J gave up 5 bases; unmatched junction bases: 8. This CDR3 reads CASSSPRTGNEQYF. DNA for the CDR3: TGTGCCAGCAGCTCTCCCAGGACAGGGAACGAGCAGTACTTC.

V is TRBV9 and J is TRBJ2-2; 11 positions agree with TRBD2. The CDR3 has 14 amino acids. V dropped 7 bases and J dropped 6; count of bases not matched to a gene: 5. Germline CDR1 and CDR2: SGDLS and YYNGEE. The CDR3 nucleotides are TGTGCCAGCTCCGGGACTAGCGGCTCCGGGGAGCTGTTTTTT. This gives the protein CASSGTSGSGELFF.

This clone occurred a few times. The CDR3 DNA is TGTGCCAGCAGCTTAGGTGGGCGGGATAAGAAAGAGACCCAGTACTTC. This sequence encodes CASSLGGRDKKETQYF. V is TRBV7-2 and J is TRBJ2-5; possible D gene TRBD2, 6 bases. The V end lost 1 base, the J end lost 3 bases, and 15 bases lay between the germline ends. The CDR3 totals 16 residues. The V gene's germline CDR1 is SGHTA and CDR2 FQGNSA.

The CDR3 is CASSHDRGMNTEAFF. Here the CDR3 DNA reads TGTGCCAGCAGCCACGACAGGGGTATGAACACTGAAGCTTTCTTT. The chain uses TRBV4-2 and TRBJ1-1; TRBD1 aligns across 8 bases. Germline CDR1 and CDR2: LGHNA and YNFKEQ. The ends lost 3 bases at V and 0 bases at J; junction bases unmatched: 3. The CDR3 runs to 15 residues.

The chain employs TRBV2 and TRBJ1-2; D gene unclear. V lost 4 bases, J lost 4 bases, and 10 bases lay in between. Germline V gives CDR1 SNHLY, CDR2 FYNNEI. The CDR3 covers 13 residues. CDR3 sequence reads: CASSAGLGYGYTF. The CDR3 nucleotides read TGTGCCAGCAGTGCAGGTCTGGGCTATGGCTACACCTTC.

The DNA for the CDR3 is TGCGCCAGCAGCCAAGCTATTTCGAGGGCCAATAGCAATCAGCCCCAGCATTTT. This codes for CASSQAISRANSNQPQHF. The rearrangement links TRBV4-1 to TRBJ1-5; D gene unclear. The CDR3 totals 18 residues. V dropped 1 base and J dropped 0 bases, with 16 bases sitting between them. The V gene's germline CDR1 is MGHRA and CDR2 YSYEKL.

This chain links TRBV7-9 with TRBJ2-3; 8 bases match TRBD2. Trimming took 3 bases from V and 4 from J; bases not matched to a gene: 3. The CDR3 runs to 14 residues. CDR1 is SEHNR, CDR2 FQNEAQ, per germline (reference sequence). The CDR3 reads CASSFAGGPDTQYF. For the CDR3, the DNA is TGTGCCAGCAGCTTTGCGGGGGGCCCAGATACGCAGTATTTT.

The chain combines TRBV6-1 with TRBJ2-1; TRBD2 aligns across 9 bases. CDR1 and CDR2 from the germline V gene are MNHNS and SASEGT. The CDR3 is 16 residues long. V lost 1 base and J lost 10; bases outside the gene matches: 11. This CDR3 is CASSEGSGGGAGEQFF. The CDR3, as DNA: TGTGCCAGCAGTGAAGGGAGCGGCGGGGGGGCCGGCGAGCAGTTCTTC.

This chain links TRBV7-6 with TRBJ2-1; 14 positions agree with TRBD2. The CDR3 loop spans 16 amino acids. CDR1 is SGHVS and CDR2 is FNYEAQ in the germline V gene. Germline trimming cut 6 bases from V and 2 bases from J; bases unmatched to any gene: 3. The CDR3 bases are TGTGCCAGCAGGGGGACTAGCGGGAGCCCCTACAATGAGCAGTTCTTC. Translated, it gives CASRGTSGSPYNEQFF. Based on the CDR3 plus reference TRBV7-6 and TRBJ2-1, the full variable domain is GAGVSQSPRYKVTKRGQDVALRCDPISGHVSLYWYRQALGQGPEFLTYFNYEAQQDKSGLPNDRFSAERPEGSISTLTIQRTEQRDSAMYRCASRGTSGSPYNEQFFGPGTRLTVL.

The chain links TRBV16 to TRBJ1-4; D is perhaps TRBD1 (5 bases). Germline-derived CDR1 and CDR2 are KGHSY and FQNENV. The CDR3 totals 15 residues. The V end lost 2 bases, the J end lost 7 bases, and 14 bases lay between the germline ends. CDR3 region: CASSQVQGRVEKLFF. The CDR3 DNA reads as TGTGCCAGCAGCCAAGTGCAGGGAAGAGTTGAAAAACTGTTTTTT.